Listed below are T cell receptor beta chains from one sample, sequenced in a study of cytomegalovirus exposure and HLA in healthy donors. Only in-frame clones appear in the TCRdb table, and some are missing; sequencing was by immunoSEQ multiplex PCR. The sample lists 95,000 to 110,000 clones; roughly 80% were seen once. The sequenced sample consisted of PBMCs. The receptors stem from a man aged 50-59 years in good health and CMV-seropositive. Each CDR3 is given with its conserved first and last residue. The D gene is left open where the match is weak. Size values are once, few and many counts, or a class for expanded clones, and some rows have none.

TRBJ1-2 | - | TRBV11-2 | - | TGTGCCAGCAGTCCGCGGGCTCCTAACTATGGCTACACCTTC | CASSPRAPNYGYTF
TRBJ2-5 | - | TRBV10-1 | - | TGCGCCAGCAGTCACGGGACACCACAAGAGACCCAGTACTTC | CASSHGTPQETQYF
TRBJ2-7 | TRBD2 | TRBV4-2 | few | TGTGCCAGCAGCCACCCCGGGACTAGCGGGACCTCCTACGAGCAGTACTTC | CASSHPGTSGTSYEQYF
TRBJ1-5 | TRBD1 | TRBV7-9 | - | TGTGCCAGCAGCTCCCGGACAGGGCCGAATCAGCCCCAGCATTTT | CASSSRTGPNQPQHF
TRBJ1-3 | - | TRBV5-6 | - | TGTGCCAGCAGCTTGGACAGAGGAAACACCATATATTTT | CASSLDRGNTIYF
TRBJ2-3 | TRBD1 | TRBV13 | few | TGTGCCAGCAGCTTCCGGACAGGGGGCTTCACAGATACGCAGTATTTT | CASSFRTGGFTDTQYF
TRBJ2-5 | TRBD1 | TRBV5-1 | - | TGCGCCAGCAGCACGGGACAGGGGGGAGCGGGACGAGAGACCCAGTACTTC | CASSTGQGGAGRETQYF
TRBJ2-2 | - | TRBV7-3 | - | TGTGCCAGCAGCTTATATCCCGATTCCGCGACAACGAACACCGGGGAGCTGTTTTTT | CASSLYPDSATTNTGELFF
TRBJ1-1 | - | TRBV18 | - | TGTGCCAGCTCACCCTCGGGTAGGGGTGGCACTGAAGCTTTCTTT | CASSPSGRGGTEAFF
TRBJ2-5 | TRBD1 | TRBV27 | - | TGTGCCAGCAGTTTTCGAGGCAGGGGGCTTGGGGAGACCCAGTACTTC | CASSFRGRGLGETQYF
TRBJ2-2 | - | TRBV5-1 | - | TGCGCCAGCAGCTTTAATGTAAACGGGGAGCTGTTTTTT | CASSFNVNGELFF
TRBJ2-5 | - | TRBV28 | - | TGTGCCAGCAGTTTAACAGGGTGGGAGACCCAGTACTTC | CASSLTGWETQYF
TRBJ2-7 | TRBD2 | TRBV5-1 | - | TGCGCCAGCAGCTTTCGACTAGCAAGCCCCAATTTCCGAGACGAGCAGTACTTC | CASSFRLASPNFRDEQYF
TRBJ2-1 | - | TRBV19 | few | TGTGCCAGTAGTGGAGCGACGAGCTCCTACAATGAGCAGTTCTTC | CASSGATSSYNEQFF
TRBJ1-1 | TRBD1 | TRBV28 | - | TGTGCCAGCAGTGCACAGGGGGCTCCGGGGGACACTGAAGCTTTCTTT | CASSAQGAPGDTEAFF
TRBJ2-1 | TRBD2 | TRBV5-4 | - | TGTGCCAGCAGCTTGTCAGCGGGAGGGCCGAATGAGCAGTTCTTC | CASSLSAGGPNEQFF